A selection of T cell receptor beta chains follows, all from one sample in a study of blood T cell repertoires in COVID-19. Data came from immunoSEQ multiplex PCR; TCRdb stores just in-frame clones and leaves some out. This sample carries roughly 230,000 clones, 75% to 90% of them seen once, and the ten largest clones take 3.5% to 5%. What was sequenced was peripheral blood. The origin of the receptors is a woman in her thirties or forties who had recovered from COVID-19. Both conserved end residues are part of each CDR3. The D gene is left open where the match is weak. Clone sizes are given selectively: once, few, many, or a class where the clone is expanded.

CDR3 protein: CAISETTPLGQGGWGYTF; CDR3 DNA: TGTGCCATCAGTGAGACAACACCCCTCGGACAGGGCGGATGGGGCTACACCTTC; clone size: once; J gene: TRBJ1-2; V gene: TRBV10-3; D gene: TRBD1
CDR3 protein: CAWSLFTGELFF; CDR3 DNA: TGTGCCTGGAGTCTCTTCACCGGGGAGCTGTTTTTT; clone size: NA; J gene: TRBJ2-2; V gene: TRBV30; D gene: NA
CDR3 protein: CASTGGTEAFF; CDR3 DNA: TGTGCCAGTACAGGGGGCACTGAAGCTTTCTTT; clone size: NA; J gene: TRBJ1-1; V gene: TRBV10-3; D gene: TRBD1
CDR3 protein: CASSLGRVSADTQYF; CDR3 DNA: TGCGCCAGCAGCTTGGGCAGGGTGTCCGCAGATACGCAGTATTTT; clone size: NA; J gene: TRBJ2-3; V gene: TRBV5-1; D gene: NA
CDR3 protein: CASSYGTGGVNYGYTF; CDR3 DNA: TGTGCCAGCAGCTACGGGACAGGGGGGGTTAACTATGGCTACACCTTC; clone size: NA; J gene: TRBJ1-2; V gene: TRBV5-4; D gene: TRBD1
CDR3 protein: CASFFRTVTDTQYF; CDR3 DNA: TGCGCCAGTTTTTTTAGAACTGTCACAGATACGCAGTATTTT; clone size: NA; J gene: TRBJ2-3; V gene: TRBV10-1; D gene: NA
CDR3 protein: CASSEMGQGQRSPLHF; CDR3 DNA: TGTGCCAGCAGTGAGATGGGACAGGGACAACGTTCACCCCTCCACTTT; clone size: NA; J gene: TRBJ1-6; V gene: TRBV25-1; D gene: TRBD1
CDR3 protein: CASGLLGGPEAFF; CDR3 DNA: TGTGCCAGCGGCCTGCTAGGAGGCCCTGAAGCTTTCTTT; clone size: NA; J gene: TRBJ1-1; V gene: TRBV11-2; D gene: NA
CDR3 protein: CATPRGLASSYEQYF; CDR3 DNA: TGTGCCACCCCTCGAGGACTAGCGAGCTCCTACGAGCAGTACTTC; clone size: NA; J gene: TRBJ2-7; V gene: TRBV27; D gene: TRBD2
CDR3 protein: CASSYSEGAQHF; CDR3 DNA: TGTGCCAGCAGTTACTCGGAGGGTGCCCAGCATTTT; clone size: NA; J gene: TRBJ1-5; V gene: TRBV6-5; D gene: NA
CDR3 protein: CASSADSYSYNEQFF; CDR3 DNA: TGTGCCAGCAGCGCGGACAGTTACTCCTACAATGAGCAGTTCTTC; clone size: NA; J gene: TRBJ2-1; V gene: TRBV5-4; D gene: NA
CDR3 protein: CASSSLGANVLTF; CDR3 DNA: TGTGCCAGCAGTTCCCTTGGGGCCAACGTCCTGACTTTC; clone size: NA; J gene: TRBJ2-6; V gene: TRBV12-3/TRBV12-4; D gene: NA
CDR3 protein: CASSLGQSRDEQFF; CDR3 DNA: TGCGCCAGCAGCTTGGGACAGTCCAGGGATGAGCAGTTCTTC; clone size: NA; J gene: TRBJ2-1; V gene: TRBV5-1; D gene: NA
CDR3 protein: CASSFLNEQFF; CDR3 DNA: TGTGCCAGCAGCTTCCTAAATGAGCAGTTCTTC; clone size: NA; J gene: TRBJ2-1; V gene: TRBV5-6; D gene: NA
CDR3 protein: CSAGGNQETQYF; CDR3 DNA: TGCAGCGCCGGGGGAAACCAAGAGACCCAGTACTTC; clone size: NA; J gene: TRBJ2-5; V gene: TRBV29-1; D gene: NA
CDR3 protein: CASSIDPGRVETQYF; CDR3 DNA: TGTGCCAGTAGTATAGATCCTGGCAGGGTAGAGACCCAGTACTTC; clone size: NA; J gene: TRBJ2-5; V gene: TRBV19; D gene: NA
CDR3 protein: CASSGEGNTEAFF; CDR3 DNA: TGTGCCAGTAGTGGTGAGGGGAACACTGAAGCTTTCTTT; clone size: once; J gene: TRBJ1-1; V gene: TRBV19; D gene: NA
CDR3 protein: CASRPAEGSGKGYTF; CDR3 DNA: TGTGCCAGCAGGCCAGCAGAGGGAAGTGGTAAAGGCTACACCTTC; clone size: NA; J gene: TRBJ1-2; V gene: TRBV7-9; D gene: NA
CDR3 protein: CAWNRDSDSNQPQHF; CDR3 DNA: TGTGCCTGGAACCGGGACAGCGATAGCAATCAGCCCCAGCATTTT; clone size: NA; J gene: TRBJ1-5; V gene: TRBV30; D gene: TRBD1
CDR3 protein: CASGSGSRTGELFF; CDR3 DNA: TGTGCCAGCGGAAGCGGGAGTCGAACCGGGGAGCTGTTTTTT; clone size: NA; J gene: TRBJ2-2; V gene: TRBV2; D gene: TRBD2
CDR3 protein: CASSEGPNTEAFF; CDR3 DNA: TGCGCCAGCAGTGAGGGCCCGAACACTGAAGCTTTCTTT; clone size: NA; J gene: TRBJ1-1; V gene: TRBV10-1; D gene: NA
CDR3 protein: CASSPPGGNTEAFF; CDR3 DNA: TGTGCCAGCAGCCCCCCCGGGGGGAACACTGAAGCTTTCTTT; clone size: few; J gene: TRBJ1-1; V gene: TRBV6-5; D gene: NA
CDR3 protein: CASSIDSPLHF; CDR3 DNA: TGTGCCAGCAGCATAGATTCACCCCTCCACTTT; clone size: NA; J gene: TRBJ1-6; V gene: TRBV6-6; D gene: NA
CDR3 protein: CASSPFSGVNTEAFF; CDR3 DNA: TGTGCCAGCAGCCCGTTTTCGGGAGTGAACACTGAAGCTTTCTTT; clone size: many; J gene: TRBJ1-1; V gene: TRBV6-5; D gene: NA
CDR3 protein: CASSLLAGGPIAETQYF; CDR3 DNA: TGTGCCAGCAGCTTGCTAGCGGGAGGGCCTATAGCTGAGACCCAGTACTTC; clone size: NA; J gene: TRBJ2-5; V gene: TRBV5-4; D gene: TRBD2
CDR3 protein: CATSRGQKETQYF; CDR3 DNA: TGTGCCACCAGCAGAGGACAGAAAGAGACCCAGTACTTC; clone size: NA; J gene: TRBJ2-5; V gene: TRBV15; D gene: NA
CDR3 protein: CASSYTGDQPQHF; CDR3 DNA: TGTGCCAGCAGTTACACAGGGGATCAGCCCCAGCATTTT; clone size: NA; J gene: TRBJ1-5; V gene: TRBV6-5; D gene: TRBD1
CDR3 protein: CASSLGRGDSQETQYF; CDR3 DNA: TGTGCCAGCAGCTTAGGCAGAGGGGACAGCCAAGAGACCCAGTACTTC; clone size: NA; J gene: TRBJ2-5; V gene: TRBV11-3; D gene: TRBD1
CDR3 protein: CASGLGGHSEAFF; CDR3 DNA: TGTGCTAGTGGTTTGGGAGGACATTCTGAAGCTTTCTTT; clone size: once; J gene: TRBJ1-1; V gene: TRBV12-5; D gene: NA
CDR3 protein: CASSLPRGGGYTDTQYF; CDR3 DNA: TGTGCCAGCAGCTTGCCTAGGGGCGGGGGGTACACAGATACGCAGTATTTT; clone size: NA; J gene: TRBJ2-3; V gene: TRBV5-4; D gene: TRBD2